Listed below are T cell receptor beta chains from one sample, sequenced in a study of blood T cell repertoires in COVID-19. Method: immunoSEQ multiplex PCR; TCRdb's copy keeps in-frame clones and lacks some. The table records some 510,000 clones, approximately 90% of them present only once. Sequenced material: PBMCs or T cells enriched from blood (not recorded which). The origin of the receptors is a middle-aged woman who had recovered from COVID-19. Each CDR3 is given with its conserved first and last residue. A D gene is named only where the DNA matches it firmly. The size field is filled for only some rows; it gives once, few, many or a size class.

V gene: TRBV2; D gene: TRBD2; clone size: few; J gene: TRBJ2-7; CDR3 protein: CASSEAGMAGVEQYF; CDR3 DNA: TGTGCCAGCAGTGAAGCGGGAATGGCGGGAGTCGAGCAGTACTTC
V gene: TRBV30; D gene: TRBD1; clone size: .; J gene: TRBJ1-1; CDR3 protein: CAWRHRGLNTEAFF; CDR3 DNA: TGTGCCTGGCGTCACAGGGGGCTGAACACTGAAGCTTTCTTT
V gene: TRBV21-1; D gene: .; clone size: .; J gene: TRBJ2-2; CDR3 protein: CASSKTGRGAGELFF; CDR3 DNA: TGTGCCAGCAGCAAGACAGGGCGGGGGGCCGGGGAGCTGTTTTTT
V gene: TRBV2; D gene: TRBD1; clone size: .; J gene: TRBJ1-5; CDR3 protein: CASGRTGGPYSNQPQHF; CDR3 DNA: TGTGCCAGCGGTCGGACAGGGGGACCCTATAGCAATCAGCCCCAGCATTTT
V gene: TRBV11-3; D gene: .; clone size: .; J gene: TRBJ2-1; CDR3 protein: CASSLRRGNEQFF; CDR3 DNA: TGTGCCAGCAGCTTAAGAAGGGGCAATGAGCAGTTCTTC
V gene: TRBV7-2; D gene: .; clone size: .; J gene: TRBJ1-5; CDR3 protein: CASSLGHSNQPQHF; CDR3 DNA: TGTGCCAGCAGCTTAGGACATAGCAATCAGCCCCAGCATTTT
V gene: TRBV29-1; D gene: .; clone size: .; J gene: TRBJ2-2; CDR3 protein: CSVAFGYTGELFF; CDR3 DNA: TGCAGCGTTGCTTTCGGTTACACCGGGGAGCTGTTTTTT
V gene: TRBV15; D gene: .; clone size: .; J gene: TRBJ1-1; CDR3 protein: CATSYEQGNTEAFF; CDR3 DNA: TGTGCCACCAGCTATGAACAGGGGAACACTGAAGCTTTCTTT
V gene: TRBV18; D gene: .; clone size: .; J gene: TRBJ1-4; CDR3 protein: CASSPDYEKLFF; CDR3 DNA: TGTGCCAGCTCACCAGACTATGAAAAACTGTTTTTT
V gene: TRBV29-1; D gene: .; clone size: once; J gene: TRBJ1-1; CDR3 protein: CSVLYQRNTEAFF; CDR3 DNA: TGCAGCGTTCTGTATCAGCGGAACACTGAAGCTTTCTTT
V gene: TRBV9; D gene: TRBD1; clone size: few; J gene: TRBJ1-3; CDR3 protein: CASSVGQRGPGNTIYF; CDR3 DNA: TGTGCCAGCAGCGTGGGACAGAGAGGTCCTGGAAACACCATATATTTT
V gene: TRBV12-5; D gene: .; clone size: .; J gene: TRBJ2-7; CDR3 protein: CASGHDSSHEQYF; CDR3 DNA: TGTGCTAGTGGTCACGACAGTTCCCACGAGCAGTACTTC
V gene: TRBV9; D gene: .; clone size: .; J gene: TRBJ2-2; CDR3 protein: CASSADRNFNTGELFF; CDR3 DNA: TGTGCCAGCAGCGCCGACAGGAACTTTAACACCGGGGAGCTGTTTTTT
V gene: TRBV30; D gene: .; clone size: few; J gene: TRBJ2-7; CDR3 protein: CAWSVLTRSRGEQYF; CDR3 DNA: TGTGCCTGGAGTGTCCTCACTAGGTCCAGGGGTGAGCAGTACTTC
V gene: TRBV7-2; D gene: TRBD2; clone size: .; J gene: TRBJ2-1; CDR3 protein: CASSLRGLENEQFF; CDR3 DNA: TGTGCCAGCAGCTTACGGGGACTAGAAAATGAGCAGTTCTTC
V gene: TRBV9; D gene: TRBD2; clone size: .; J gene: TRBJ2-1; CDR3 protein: CASSVSSGMTYNEQFF; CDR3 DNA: TGTGCCAGCAGCGTATCGAGCGGGATGACCTACAATGAGCAGTTCTTC
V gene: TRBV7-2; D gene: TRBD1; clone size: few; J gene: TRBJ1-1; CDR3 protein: CASSRDRDTEAFF; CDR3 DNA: TGTGCCAGCAGCCGCGACAGGGACACTGAAGCTTTCTTT
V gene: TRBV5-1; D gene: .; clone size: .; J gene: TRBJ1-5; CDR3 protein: CASSLAGSNQPQHF; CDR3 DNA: TGCGCCAGCAGCTTAGCGGGGAGCAATCAGCCCCAGCATTTT
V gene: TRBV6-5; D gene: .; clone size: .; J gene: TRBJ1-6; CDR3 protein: CASRLQGSNSPLHF; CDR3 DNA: TGTGCCAGCAGACTCCAGGGGAGCAATTCACCCCTCCACTTT
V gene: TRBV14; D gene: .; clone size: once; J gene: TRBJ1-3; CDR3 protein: CASSRRGLSSGNTIYF; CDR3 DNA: TGTGCCAGCAGCCGCCGCGGGCTGAGCTCTGGAAACACCATATATTTT
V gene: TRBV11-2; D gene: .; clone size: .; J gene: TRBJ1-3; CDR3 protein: CASSLREIRNTIYF; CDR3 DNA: TGTGCCAGCAGCTTAAGGGAGATAAGAAACACCATATATTTT
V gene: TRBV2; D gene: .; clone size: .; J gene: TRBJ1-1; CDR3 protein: CASRDSRQYTEAFF; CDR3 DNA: TGTGCCAGCAGAGACTCTCGACAGTACACTGAAGCTTTCTTT
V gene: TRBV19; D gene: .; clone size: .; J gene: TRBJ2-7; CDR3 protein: CASSIRQGSYEQYF; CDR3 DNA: TGTGCCAGTAGTATCCGCCAGGGCTCCTACGAGCAGTACTTC
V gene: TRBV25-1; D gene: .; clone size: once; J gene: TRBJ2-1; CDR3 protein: CASSEYISQGNEQFF; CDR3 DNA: TGTGCCAGCAGTGAATATATCAGCCAGGGCAATGAGCAGTTCTTC
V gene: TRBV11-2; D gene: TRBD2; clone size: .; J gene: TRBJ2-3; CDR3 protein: CASSPSPSGRGRDTQYF; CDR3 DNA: TGTGCCAGCAGCCCCTCCCCTAGCGGGAGAGGGAGAGATACGCAGTATTTT
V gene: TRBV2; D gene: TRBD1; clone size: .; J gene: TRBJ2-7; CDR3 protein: CATMGRQGAYEQYF; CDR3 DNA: TGTGCCACCATGGGCCGACAGGGCGCCTACGAGCAGTACTTC
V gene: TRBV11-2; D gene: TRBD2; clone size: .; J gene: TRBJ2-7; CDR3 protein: CASSPAPGLAVYEQYF; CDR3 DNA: TGTGCCAGCAGCCCTGCTCCGGGACTAGCGGTCTACGAGCAGTACTTC
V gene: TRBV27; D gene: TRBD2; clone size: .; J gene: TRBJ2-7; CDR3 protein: CASSLSGVGSYEQYF; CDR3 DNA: TGTGCCAGCAGTTTAAGCGGGGTAGGCTCCTACGAGCAGTACTTC
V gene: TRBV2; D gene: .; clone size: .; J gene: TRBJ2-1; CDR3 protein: CAAVSRERNEQFF; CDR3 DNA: TGTGCCGCCGTCTCACGGGAGCGGAATGAGCAGTTCTTC
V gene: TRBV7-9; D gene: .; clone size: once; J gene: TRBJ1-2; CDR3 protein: CASSLDNRDGYTF; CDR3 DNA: TGTGCCAGCAGCTTAGACAACAGGGACGGCTACACCTTC
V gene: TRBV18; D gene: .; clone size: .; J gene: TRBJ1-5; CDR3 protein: CASSPESAGGNQPQHF; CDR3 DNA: TGTGCCAGCTCGCCAGAGTCAGCAGGGGGCAATCAGCCCCAGCATTTT
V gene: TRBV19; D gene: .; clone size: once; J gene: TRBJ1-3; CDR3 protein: CASSIEGYTIYF; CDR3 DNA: TGTGCCAGTAGTATTGAGGGATACACCATATATTTT
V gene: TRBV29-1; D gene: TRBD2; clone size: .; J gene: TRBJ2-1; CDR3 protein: CSVDGLAGDEQFF; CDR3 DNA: TGCAGCGTTGATGGGCTAGCGGGGGATGAGCAGTTCTTC
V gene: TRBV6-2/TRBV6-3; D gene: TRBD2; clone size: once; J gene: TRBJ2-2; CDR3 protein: CASSRAGGSYTGELFF; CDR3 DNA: TGTGCCAGCAGTCGGGCCGGCGGGAGTTATACCGGGGAGCTGTTTTTT
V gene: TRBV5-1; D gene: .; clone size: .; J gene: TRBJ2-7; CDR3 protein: CASSPTRVEQYF; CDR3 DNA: TGCGCCAGCAGCCCAACCCGGGTCGAGCAGTACTTC
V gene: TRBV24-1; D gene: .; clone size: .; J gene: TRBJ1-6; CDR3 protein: CATHPGNRYNSPLHF; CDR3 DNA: TGTGCCACCCACCCCGGGAACAGATATAATTCACCCCTCCACTTT
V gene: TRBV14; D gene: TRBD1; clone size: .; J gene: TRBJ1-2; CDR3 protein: CASSQGTGQGAIPF; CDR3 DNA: TGTGCCAGCAGCCAAGGAACAGGACAGGGGGCGATCCCCTTC
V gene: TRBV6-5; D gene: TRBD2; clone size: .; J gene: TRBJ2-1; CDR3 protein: CASSWTSGYNEQFF; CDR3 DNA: TGTGCCAGCAGTTGGACTAGCGGGTACAATGAGCAGTTCTTC
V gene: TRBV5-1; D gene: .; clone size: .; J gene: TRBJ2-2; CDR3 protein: CASSLAFGRFGELFF; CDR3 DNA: TGCGCCAGCAGCTTGGCTTTCGGGAGATTCGGGGAGCTGTTTTTT
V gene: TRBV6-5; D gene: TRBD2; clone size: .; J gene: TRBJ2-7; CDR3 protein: CASSYAASGSYEQYF; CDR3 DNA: TGTGCCAGCAGTTACGCGGCTAGCGGGAGCTACGAGCAGTACTTC
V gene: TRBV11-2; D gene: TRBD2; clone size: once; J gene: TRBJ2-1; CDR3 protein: CASSLSGLANEQFF; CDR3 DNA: TGTGCCAGCAGCCTCTCGGGACTAGCAAATGAGCAGTTCTTC